This is a list of T cell receptor beta chains from one sample in a study of cytomegalovirus exposure and HLA in healthy donors. Sequencing used immunoSEQ multiplex PCR; TCRdb keeps in-frame clones, though not all of them. The data contain about 140,000 clones, 91% of them singletons. Material for sequencing was PBMCs. The receptor source for this set is a man aged 18-30 years in good health and CMV-seronegative. Both conserved end residues are part of each CDR3. Fields, in order: V gene, D gene, J gene, CDR3 protein. A D gene is named only where the DNA matches it firmly.

v_gene: TRBV11-3; d_gene: TRBD2; j_gene: TRBJ2-1; CDR3aa: CASSLDQGGTSGFSEQFF
v_gene: TRBV5-4; d_gene: TRBD2; j_gene: TRBJ2-5; CDR3aa: CASSLVSGGETQYF
v_gene: TRBV6-6; d_gene: -; j_gene: TRBJ2-3; CDR3aa: CASSLGTDTQYF
v_gene: TRBV27; d_gene: -; j_gene: TRBJ2-7; CDR3aa: CASSLGQSYEQYF
v_gene: TRBV5-1; d_gene: TRBD2; j_gene: TRBJ2-3; CDR3aa: CASRPSGTSTDTQYF
v_gene: TRBV7-2; d_gene: -; j_gene: TRBJ2-2; CDR3aa: CASSPQGRNTGELFF
v_gene: TRBV5-1; d_gene: TRBD2; j_gene: TRBJ2-3; CDR3aa: CASGVGAGGLKGTDTQYF
v_gene: TRBV2; d_gene: -; j_gene: TRBJ2-1; CDR3aa: CASSEFAGALNEQFF
v_gene: TRBV6-5; d_gene: -; j_gene: TRBJ1-4; CDR3aa: CASSHGQLANEKLFF
v_gene: TRBV25-1; d_gene: TRBD2; j_gene: TRBJ2-1; CDR3aa: CASTGGYNEQFF
v_gene: TRBV18; d_gene: -; j_gene: TRBJ2-2; CDR3aa: CASSPPGGESVGELFF
v_gene: TRBV7-9; d_gene: -; j_gene: TRBJ1-1; CDR3aa: CASSLAQGPNEAFF
v_gene: TRBV4-3; d_gene: -; j_gene: TRBJ1-1; CDR3aa: CASSQFAYQGTVTEAFF
v_gene: TRBV29-1; d_gene: TRBD2; j_gene: TRBJ2-1; CDR3aa: CSVGGGLAGGYNEQFF
v_gene: TRBV14; d_gene: TRBD2; j_gene: TRBJ2-5; CDR3aa: CASSPLRLAGDRRTQYF
v_gene: TRBV30; d_gene: -; j_gene: TRBJ2-3; CDR3aa: CAWSRTRTGTDTQYF
v_gene: TRBV27; d_gene: TRBD1; j_gene: TRBJ2-7; CDR3aa: CASSPRGTGTGSYEQYF
v_gene: TRBV19; d_gene: TRBD1; j_gene: TRBJ2-5; CDR3aa: CATRRTGAQTQYF
v_gene: TRBV5-1; d_gene: -; j_gene: TRBJ1-1; CDR3aa: CASSLDRLNTEAFF
v_gene: TRBV4-3; d_gene: TRBD1; j_gene: TRBJ1-2; CDR3aa: CASSPTGFYGYTF
v_gene: TRBV7-2; d_gene: TRBD2; j_gene: TRBJ2-3; CDR3aa: CASSSLAGFTDTQYF
v_gene: TRBV29-1; d_gene: -; j_gene: TRBJ2-1; CDR3aa: CSVQVLSSYNEQFF
v_gene: TRBV5-6; d_gene: TRBD2; j_gene: TRBJ2-1; CDR3aa: CASSYTSAYNEQFF
v_gene: TRBV6-5; d_gene: -; j_gene: TRBJ1-5; CDR3aa: CASSYSMSGGQPQHF
v_gene: TRBV7-2; d_gene: -; j_gene: TRBJ1-5; CDR3aa: CASSFRGGRINQPQHF
v_gene: TRBV13; d_gene: TRBD2; j_gene: TRBJ2-5; CDR3aa: CASSQRLAGGKETQYF
v_gene: TRBV5-1; d_gene: -; j_gene: TRBJ1-2; CDR3aa: CASSLEGPGYTF
v_gene: TRBV29-1; d_gene: -; j_gene: TRBJ2-3; CDR3aa: CSVDRTGGTDTQYF
v_gene: TRBV9; d_gene: -; j_gene: TRBJ2-3; CDR3aa: CASSVGNFRSTDTQYF